This T cell receptor beta chain appears in the sequencing data of a study of cytomegalovirus exposure and HLA in healthy donors. Generated by immunoSEQ multiplex PCR, the TCRdb table keeps only in-frame clones and is missing some. The sample shows roughly 150,000 clones, 85% to 90% of them seen only once. This CDR3 contains 17 residues. Trimming removed 5 bases from V and 2 bases from J; junction bases left unmatched: 9. The V gene's germline CDR1 is SNHLY and CDR2 FYNNEI. The source material was PBMCs. The rearrangement joins TRBV2 to TRBJ2-2, with TRBD2 matching over 9 bases. The source is a man aged 18 to 30 in good health and CMV-seronegative. CDR3 residues: CASSLPLRGGNTGELFF. CDR3 bases: TGTGCCAGCAGTCTACCCCTGCGGGGGGGCAACACCGGGGAGCTGTTTTTT.